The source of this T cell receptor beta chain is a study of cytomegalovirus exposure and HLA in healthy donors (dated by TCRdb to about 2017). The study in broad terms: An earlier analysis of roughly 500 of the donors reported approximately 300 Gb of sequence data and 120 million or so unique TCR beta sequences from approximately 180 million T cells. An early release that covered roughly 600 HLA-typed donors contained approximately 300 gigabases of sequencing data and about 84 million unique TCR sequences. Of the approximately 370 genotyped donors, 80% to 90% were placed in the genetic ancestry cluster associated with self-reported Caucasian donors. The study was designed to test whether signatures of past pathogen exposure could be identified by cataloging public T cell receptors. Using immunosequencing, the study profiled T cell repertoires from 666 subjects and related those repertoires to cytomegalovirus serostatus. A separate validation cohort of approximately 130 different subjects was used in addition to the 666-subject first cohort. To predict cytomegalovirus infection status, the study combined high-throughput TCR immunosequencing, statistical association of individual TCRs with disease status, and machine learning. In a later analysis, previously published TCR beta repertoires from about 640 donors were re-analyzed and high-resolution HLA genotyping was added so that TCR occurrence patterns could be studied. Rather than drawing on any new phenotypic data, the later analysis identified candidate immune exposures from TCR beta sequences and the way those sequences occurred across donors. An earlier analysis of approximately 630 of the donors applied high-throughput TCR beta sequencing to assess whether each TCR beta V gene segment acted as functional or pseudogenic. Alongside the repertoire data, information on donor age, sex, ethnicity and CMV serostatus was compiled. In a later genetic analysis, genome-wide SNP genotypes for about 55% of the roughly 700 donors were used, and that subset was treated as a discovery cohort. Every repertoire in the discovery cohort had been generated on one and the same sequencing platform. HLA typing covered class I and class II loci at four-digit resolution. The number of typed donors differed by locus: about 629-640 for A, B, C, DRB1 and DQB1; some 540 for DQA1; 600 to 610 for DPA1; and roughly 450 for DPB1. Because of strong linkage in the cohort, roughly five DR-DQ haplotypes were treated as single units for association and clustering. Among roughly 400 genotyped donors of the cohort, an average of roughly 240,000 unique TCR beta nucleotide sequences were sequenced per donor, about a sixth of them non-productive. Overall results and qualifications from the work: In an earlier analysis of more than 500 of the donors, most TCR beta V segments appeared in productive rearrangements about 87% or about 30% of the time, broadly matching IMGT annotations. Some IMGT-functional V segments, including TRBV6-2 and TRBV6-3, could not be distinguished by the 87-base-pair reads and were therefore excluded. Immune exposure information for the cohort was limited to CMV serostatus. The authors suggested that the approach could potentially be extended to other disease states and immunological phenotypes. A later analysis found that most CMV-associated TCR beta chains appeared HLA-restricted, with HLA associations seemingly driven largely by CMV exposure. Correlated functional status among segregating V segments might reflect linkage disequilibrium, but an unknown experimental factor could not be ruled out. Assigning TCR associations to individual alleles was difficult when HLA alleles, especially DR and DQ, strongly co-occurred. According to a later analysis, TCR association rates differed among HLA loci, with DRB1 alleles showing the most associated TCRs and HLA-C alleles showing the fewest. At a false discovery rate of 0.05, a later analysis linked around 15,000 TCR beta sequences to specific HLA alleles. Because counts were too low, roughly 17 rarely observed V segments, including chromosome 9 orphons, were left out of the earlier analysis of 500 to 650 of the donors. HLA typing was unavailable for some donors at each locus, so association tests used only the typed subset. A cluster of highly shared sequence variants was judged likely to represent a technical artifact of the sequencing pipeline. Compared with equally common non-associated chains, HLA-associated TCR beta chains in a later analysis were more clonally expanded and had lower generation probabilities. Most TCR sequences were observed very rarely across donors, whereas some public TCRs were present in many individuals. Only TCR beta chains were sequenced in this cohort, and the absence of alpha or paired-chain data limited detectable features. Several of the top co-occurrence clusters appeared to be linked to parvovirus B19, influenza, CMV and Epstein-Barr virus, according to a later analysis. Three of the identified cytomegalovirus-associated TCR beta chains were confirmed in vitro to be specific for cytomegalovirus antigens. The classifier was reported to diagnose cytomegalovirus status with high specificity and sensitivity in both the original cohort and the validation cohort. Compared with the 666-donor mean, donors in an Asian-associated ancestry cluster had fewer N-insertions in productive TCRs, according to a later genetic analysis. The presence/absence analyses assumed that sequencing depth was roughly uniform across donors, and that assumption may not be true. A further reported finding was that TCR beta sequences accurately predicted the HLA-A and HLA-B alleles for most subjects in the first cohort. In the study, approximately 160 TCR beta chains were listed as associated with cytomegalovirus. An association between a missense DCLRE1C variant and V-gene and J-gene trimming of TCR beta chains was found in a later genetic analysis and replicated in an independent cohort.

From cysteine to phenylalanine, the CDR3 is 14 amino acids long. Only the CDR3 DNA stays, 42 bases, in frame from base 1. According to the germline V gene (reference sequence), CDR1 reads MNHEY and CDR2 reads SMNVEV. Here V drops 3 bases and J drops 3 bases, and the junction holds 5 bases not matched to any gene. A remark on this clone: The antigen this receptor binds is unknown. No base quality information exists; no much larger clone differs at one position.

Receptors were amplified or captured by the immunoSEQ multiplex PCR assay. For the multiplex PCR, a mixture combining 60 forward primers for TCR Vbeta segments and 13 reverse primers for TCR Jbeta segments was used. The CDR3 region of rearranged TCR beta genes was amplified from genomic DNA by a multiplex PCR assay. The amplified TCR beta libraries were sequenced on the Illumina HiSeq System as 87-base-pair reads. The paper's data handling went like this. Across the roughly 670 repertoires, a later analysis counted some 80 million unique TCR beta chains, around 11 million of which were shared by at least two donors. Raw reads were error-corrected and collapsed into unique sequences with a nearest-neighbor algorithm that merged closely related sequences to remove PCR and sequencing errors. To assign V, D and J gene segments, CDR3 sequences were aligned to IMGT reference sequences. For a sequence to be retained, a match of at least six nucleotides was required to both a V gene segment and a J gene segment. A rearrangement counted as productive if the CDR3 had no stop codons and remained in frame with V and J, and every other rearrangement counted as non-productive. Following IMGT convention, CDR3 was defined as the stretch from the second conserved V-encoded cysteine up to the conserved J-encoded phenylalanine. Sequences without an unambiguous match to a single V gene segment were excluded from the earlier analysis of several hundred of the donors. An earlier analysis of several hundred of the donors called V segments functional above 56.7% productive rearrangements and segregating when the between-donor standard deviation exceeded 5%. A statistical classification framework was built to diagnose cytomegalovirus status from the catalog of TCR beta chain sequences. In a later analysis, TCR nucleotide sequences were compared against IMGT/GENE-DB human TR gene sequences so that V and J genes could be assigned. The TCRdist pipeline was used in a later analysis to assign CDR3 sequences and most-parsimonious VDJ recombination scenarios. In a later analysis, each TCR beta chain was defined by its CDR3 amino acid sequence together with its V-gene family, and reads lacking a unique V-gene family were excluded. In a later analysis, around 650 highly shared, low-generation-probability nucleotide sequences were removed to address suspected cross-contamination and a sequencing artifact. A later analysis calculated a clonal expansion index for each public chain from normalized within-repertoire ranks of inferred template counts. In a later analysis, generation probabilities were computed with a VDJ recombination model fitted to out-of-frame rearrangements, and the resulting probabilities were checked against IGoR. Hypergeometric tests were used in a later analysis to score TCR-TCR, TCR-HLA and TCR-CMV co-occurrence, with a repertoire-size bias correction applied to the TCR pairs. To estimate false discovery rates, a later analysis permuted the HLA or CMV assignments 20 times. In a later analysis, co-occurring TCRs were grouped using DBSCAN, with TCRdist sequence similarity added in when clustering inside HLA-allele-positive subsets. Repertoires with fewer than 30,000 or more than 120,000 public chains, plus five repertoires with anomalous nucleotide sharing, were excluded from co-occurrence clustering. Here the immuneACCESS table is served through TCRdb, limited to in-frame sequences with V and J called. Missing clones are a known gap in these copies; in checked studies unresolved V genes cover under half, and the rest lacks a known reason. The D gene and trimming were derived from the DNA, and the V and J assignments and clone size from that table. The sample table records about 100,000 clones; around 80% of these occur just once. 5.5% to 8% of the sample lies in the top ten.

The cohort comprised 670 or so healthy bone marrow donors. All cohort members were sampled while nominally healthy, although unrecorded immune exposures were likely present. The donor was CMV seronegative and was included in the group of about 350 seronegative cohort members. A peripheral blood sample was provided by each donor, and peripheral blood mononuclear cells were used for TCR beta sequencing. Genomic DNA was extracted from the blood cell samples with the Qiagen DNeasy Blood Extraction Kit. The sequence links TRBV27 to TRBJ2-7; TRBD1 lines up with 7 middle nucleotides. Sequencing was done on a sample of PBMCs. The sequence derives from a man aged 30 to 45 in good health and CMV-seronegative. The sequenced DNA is TGTGCCAGCAGTTTCTACAGGGGTGACTACGAGCAGTACTTC. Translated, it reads CASSFYRGDYEQYF.